Following are 27 T cell receptor beta chains from one sample sequenced in a study of T cell repertoires in ileal Crohn's disease (dated by TCRdb to the late 2010s). The method was the immunoSEQ multiplex PCR assay. Imported from immuneACCESS, the table was reduced by TCRdb to in-frame sequences with V and J called. These copies leave out some clones; in studies compared against another copy, an unresolved V gene accounts for under half, and the cause of the remainder is not known. The sample profile shows about 15,000 clones; about 80% of them were found once. 4% to 5% of the sample belongs to the ten largest clones. The specimen was ileal tissue. The receptors originated from an adult with Crohn's disease.

This clone was seen just once. The J gene is TRBJ1-1, the V gene TRBV30, with a tentative D call TRBD1 (6 bases). V lost 1 base to trimming and J lost 11 bases, with 23 bases between them. CDR1 and CDR2 (germline): GTSNPN, SVGIG (reference sequence). The CDR3 totals 15 residues. The CDR3 DNA reads as TGTGCCTGGAGTGCACCGGGCACAAGAATTCAGGGGGCTTTCTTT. It translates to CAWSAPGTRIQGAFF.

This sequence joins TRBV27 and TRBJ2-3; D possibly corresponds to TRBD1 (6 bases). Trimming cost V 3 bases and J 0 bases, with 19 bases left between them. This CDR3 is built from 18 residues. Germline CDR1 is MNHEY and CDR2 is SMNVEV (reference sequence). The CDR3 DNA follows: TGTGCCAGCAGTTTTATCAGTTTCCGGGACAAGAGCACAGATACGCAGTATTTT. This encodes CASSFISFRDKSTDTQYF.

This chain uses TRBV5-1 with TRBJ1-1; a weak D match, TRBD1 (6 bases). This CDR3 comprises 13 residues. Per germline, CDR1 SGHRS and CDR2 YFSETQ. Between the trimmed V and J ends, which lost 3 bases and 1 base, there was a span of 7 bases. The CDR3, as DNA: TGCGCCAGCAGCTCAGGGGCGAACACTGAAGCTTTCTTT. It encodes CASSSGANTEAFF.

The chain is built from TRBV13 and TRBJ1-2; perhaps TRBD1 as D (5 bases). Trimming pared 2 bases from V and 2 bases from J, leaving 12 bases between. The CDR3 extends over 15 amino acids. Per the germline V gene, CDR1 is PRHDT and CDR2 is FYEKMQ (reference sequence). CDR3 DNA sequence: TGTGCCAGCAGCTTACCTCGGGGGGTGAACTATGGCTACACCTTC. It translates to CASSLPRGVNYGYTF.

In this sample, this clone is large. V usage is TRBV6-6 and J usage is TRBJ1-1; D remains unclear. CDR3 size: 11 residues. Trimming took 6 bases from V and 6 from J, leaving 8 bases between them. The V gene's germline CDR1 is MNHNY and CDR2 SVGAGI (reference sequence). The CDR3: CASRKHPEAFF. CDR3 nucleotides: TGTGCCAGCAGGAAGCACCCTGAAGCTTTCTTT.

This clone was seen more than once but under ten times. The chain uses TRBV2 and TRBJ2-7; 7 bases align to TRBD2. The CDR3 consists of 12 residues. J was trimmed by 2 bases and V by 8 bases; bases with no gene match: 3. CDR1 and CDR2 (germline): SNHLY, FYNNEI. CDR3 residues: CASLGGTYEQYV. The CDR3 bases are TGTGCCAGCCTGGGAGGGACCTACGAGCAGTACGTC.

The V call is TRBV7-2, the J call TRBJ2-2; D is perhaps TRBD2 (6 bases). The ends were cut back, 8 bases at V and 4 bases at J, with 14 bases in the middle. CDR1 and CDR2 (germline): SGHTA, FQGNSA. The CDR3 has 14 residues. DNA of the CDR3: TGTGCCAGCTCCCCTCTAGCGACCACCGGGGAGCTGTTTTTT. Translation gives CASSPLATTGELFF.

This clone was picked up one time. J is TRBJ1-2 and V is TRBV28; TRBD1 agrees at 7 bases. There are 14 residues in the CDR3. CDR1 is MDHEN, CDR2 SYDVKM, per germline. After removal of 8 bases from V and 2 bases from J, the junction contained 8 bases not matched to a gene. CDR3 nucleotide sequence: TGTGCCAGCCAAAGGGACAGACTCAACTATGGCTACACCTTC. It specifies CASQRDRLNYGYTF.

The J gene is TRBJ1-3, the V gene TRBV18, with 7 bases identical to TRBD1. The CDR3 has 15 amino acids. CDR1 and CDR2 from the germline V gene are KGHSH and LQKENI. With V trimmed by 3 bases and J by 3 bases, 5 bases remained unmatched. CDR3 sequence (DNA): TGTGCCAGCTCACCTGGACAGGAGGTTGGAAACACCATATATTTT. Protein sequence: CASSPGQEVGNTIYF.

The chain recombines TRBV2 with TRBJ1-2, with D perhaps matching TRBD1 (6 bases). Germline loops: CDR1 SNHLY, CDR2 FYNNEI. V was shortened by 8 bases and J by 5 bases, with 18 bases between the two germline ends. The CDR3 contains 14 residues. In DNA, the CDR3 is TGTGCCAGCCGGGGGGAAGGGGGGAGATATGGCTACACCTTC. Residues: CASRGEGGRYGYTF.

A note on this clone: Its ends do not fully match the called genes, so a read error is possible. This rearrangement joins TRBV13 to TRBJ2-7; D gene unclear. Germline CDR1 and CDR2: PRHDT and FYEKMQ (reference sequence). The CDR3 contains 13 residues. DNA for the CDR3: TGTGCCAGCAGCTCGTCCGGGTCCCGATCTCCGCAATTC. This encodes CASSSSGSRSPQF.

V gene TRBV7-8 combines with J gene TRBJ2-7, with D possibly called TRBD1 or TRBD2 (5 bases each). The CDR3 contains 13 residues. Germline CDR1 SGHVS, CDR2 FQNEAQ. Trimming shortened V by 5 bases and J by 7 bases, and 15 bases separated the two germline ends. CDR3: CASSPQSWGEQYV. CDR3 nucleotide sequence: TGTGCCAGCAGCCCCCAGAGCTGGGGGGAGCAGTACGTC.

The V call is TRBV29-1, the J call TRBJ2-7, with 8 positions matching TRBD2. The length of the CDR3 is 13 residues. From germline, CDR1 is SQVTM and CDR2 ANQGSEA. The DNA of the CDR3 is TGCAGTGTTAGGATTAGCGGGGAAGGCGAGCAGTACTTC. It specifies CSVRISGEGEQYF.

The chain employs TRBV5-1 and TRBJ2-7; 9 positions agree with TRBD2. V was pared by 0 bases and J by 11 bases, with 12 bases of the junction left unmatched. This CDR3 has 15 residues. The germline gives CDR1 SGHRS, CDR2 YFSETQ. CDR3 coding DNA: TGCGCCAGCAGCTTGGATGGCGGGGGGGCCTTCGTGGAGTACTTC. Translation gives CASSLDGGGAFVEYF.

This chain links TRBV27 with TRBJ2-5; a weak D match, TRBD2 (5 bases). The end of the DNA is better explained by TRBJ2-7, so the J call may be wrong. Germline assignment: CDR1 MNHEY and CDR2 SMNVEV (reference sequence). The CDR3 has 13 residues. The CDR3 DNA sequence: TGTGCCAGCAGTTCGGGGAACGGCTACGAGCAGTACTTC. It encodes CASSSGNGYEQYF.

The CDR3, as DNA: TGTGCCAGCAGCGTAGACAGACTCTCTGGAAACACCATATATTTT. Translated: CASSVDRLSGNTIYF. The gene calls are TRBV6-1 and TRBJ1-3, with TRBD1 as a possible D gene (5 bases). Germline CDR1 and CDR2: MNHNS and SASEGT. Deletions cut 6 bases from V and 0 bases from J, with 12 bases between. This CDR3 spans 15 amino acids.

This sequence joins TRBV6-5 and TRBJ1-2; 8 bases are a match to TRBD1. The CDR3 runs 15 residues. The junction had 8 bases not matched to a gene; V was cut back by 6 bases and J by 2 bases. Per the germline V gene, CDR1 is MNHEY and CDR2 is SVGAGI. The CDR3 spells CASSSFRDRNYGYTF. The CDR3 bases are TGTGCCAGCAGCAGCTTTAGGGACAGGAACTATGGCTACACCTTC.

The V call is TRBV2, the J call TRBJ1-1, with 9 positions matching TRBD1. Trimming took 10 bases from V and 5 from J; bases not matched to a gene: 8. CDR1 and CDR2 from the germline V gene are SNHLY and FYNNEI. This CDR3 contains 13 residues. CDR3: CATERDRETEAFF. The DNA of the CDR3 is TGTGCCACCGAACGGGACAGGGAGACTGAAGCTTTCTTT.

This clone was recorded a few times. The V gene is TRBV30, the J gene TRBJ1-5, with 8 bases matching TRBD1. The CDR3 sequence is 15 residues long. J was trimmed by 4 bases and V by 2 bases; bases with no gene match: 7. From germline, CDR1 is GTSNPN and CDR2 SVGIG (reference sequence). The CDR3 here is CAWSIPGQVNQPQHF. Here the CDR3 DNA reads TGTGCCTGGAGTATTCCGGGACAGGTAAATCAGCCCCAGCATTTT.

This clone was seen a few times. V is TRBV30 and J is TRBJ1-5; weak D call: TRBD1 (5 bases). Germline values: CDR1 GTSNPN, CDR2 SVGIG (reference sequence). The V gene lost 0 bases and the J gene lost 4 bases, with 7 bases spanning the gap. The CDR3 is 13 amino acids. CDR3 residues: CAWSVGQNQPQHF. CDR3 DNA sequence: TGTGCCTGGAGTGTAGGACAAAATCAGCCCCAGCATTTT.

The gene calls are TRBV6-5 and TRBJ1-2; 7 nucleotides line up with TRBD1. V was clipped by 5 bases and J by 3 bases; unmatched bases: 3. The CDR3 totals 13 residues. Germline V gene data show CDR1 as MNHEY and CDR2 as SVGAGI. CDR3 nucleotide sequence: TGTGCCAGCAGTCCTCAGGGGGACTATGGCTACACCTTC. Protein sequence: CASSPQGDYGYTF.

The chain is built from TRBV5-6 and TRBJ2-3, with 14 bases that match TRBD2. Germline V gene data show CDR1 as SGHDT and CDR2 as YYEEEE. V lost 4 bases, J lost 0 bases, and 10 bases stayed unmatched. The CDR3 has 19 amino acids. This CDR3 reads CASSLAGLAGGTSTDTQYF. In DNA form, the CDR3 reads TGTGCCAGCAGCCTGGCCGGACTAGCGGGGGGAACTAGCACAGATACGCAGTATTTT.

The chain links TRBV6-6 to TRBJ1-3, with 7 nucleotides matching TRBD1. The CDR3 is made up of 15 amino acids. Germline CDR1 reads MNHNY; CDR2 reads SVGAGI (reference sequence). Unmatched junction bases numbered 5, after V lost 2 bases and J lost 4 bases. CDR3 sequence (DNA): TGTGCCAGCAGTTACGGGCAGGGGGAAGGAAACACCATATATTTT. It codes for CASSYGQGEGNTIYF.

Remarks on this clone: The identical CDR3 is also encoded by other nucleotide sequences in the sample. V usage is TRBV19 and J usage is TRBJ2-5, with D possibly matching TRBD1 (6 bases). Trimming removed 5 bases from V and 1 base from J, with 11 bases in between. Germline CDR1 reads LNHDA; CDR2 reads SQIVND (reference sequence). The CDR3 consists of 14 residues. CDR3 loop: CASSLQGIQETQYF. CDR3 coding DNA: TGTGCCAGTAGTCTGCAGGGGATCCAAGAGACCCAGTACTTC. The full variable domain, completed using reference TRBV19 and TRBJ2-5, is DGGITQSPKYLFRKEGQNVTLSCEQNLNHDAMYWYRQDPGQGLRLIYYSQIVNDFQKGDIAEGYSVSREKKESFPLTVTSAQKNPTAFYLCASSLQGIQETQYFGPGTRLLVL.

V gene TRBV5-1 combines with J gene TRBJ1-2; D possibly corresponds to TRBD1 (6 bases). V lost 4 bases to trimming and J lost 2 bases, with 9 bases between them. The CDR3 runs to 13 residues. The germline CDR1 and CDR2 sequences are SGHRS and YFSETQ. CDR3 DNA: TGCGCCAGCAGCATGGACAGCAACTATGGCTACACCTTC. It translates to CASSMDSNYGYTF.

The chain joins TRBV7-9 to TRBJ2-3, with TRBD2 matching 10 bases. This CDR3 has 17 residues. Germline values: CDR1 SEHNR, CDR2 FQNEAQ (reference sequence). V lost 0 bases to trimming and J lost 1 base; unmatched junction nucleotides: 4. The CDR3 DNA follows: TGTGCCAGCAGCTTAGCCAGCGGGGGGGCCGGCACAGATACGCAGTATTTT. Amino acids: CASSLASGGAGTDTQYF.

This clone occurred a few times. The CDR3 bases are TGTGCCAGCAGTAATGGGGCAACTAACTATGGCTACACCTTC. It codes for CASSNGATNYGYTF. The chain uses TRBV6-1 and TRBJ1-2, with D possibly being TRBD1 (5 bases). The ends were cut back, 5 bases at V and 0 bases at J, with 10 bases in the middle. Germline assignment: CDR1 MNHNS and CDR2 SASEGT. There are 14 residues in the CDR3.